A selection of T cell receptor beta chains follows, all from one sample in a study of T cell responses to AZD1222 COVID-19 vaccine. Clones were read by immunoSEQ multiplex PCR, and TCRdb kept only the in-frame ones, dropping some. The table has around 100,000 clones, approximately 90% seen once. The specimen was peripheral blood, collected on day 0 of AZD1222 vaccination. These receptors all stem from an adult in good health. Each CDR3 is given with its conserved first and last residue. D genes are given only for firm matches. Size is stated for part of the rows, as once, few or many counts, or as a class when the clone is expanded.

V gene: TRBV7-6
CDR3 length: 16
clone size: -
D gene: TRBD1
J gene: TRBJ1-1
CDR3 DNA: TGTGCCAGCAGCTTGCCGACCGGGACAGCCGACACTGAAGCTTTCTTT
CDR3 protein: CASSLPTGTADTEAFF

V gene: TRBV7-2
CDR3 length: 13
clone size: -
D gene: -
J gene: TRBJ1-1
CDR3 DNA: TGTGCCAGCAGCGCCCGGGGCCACACTGAAGCTTTCTTT
CDR3 protein: CASSARGHTEAFF

V gene: TRBV27
CDR3 length: 14
clone size: -
D gene: -
J gene: TRBJ1-4
CDR3 DNA: TGTGCCAGCAGTTCGCGTTTCAGCAGAGAAAAACTGTTTTTT
CDR3 protein: CASSSRFSREKLFF

V gene: TRBV28
CDR3 length: 15
clone size: -
D gene: -
J gene: TRBJ1-6
CDR3 DNA: TGTGCCAGCAGTTTTGAGAGCTCCTATAATTCACCCCTCCACTTT
CDR3 protein: CASSFESSYNSPLHF

V gene: TRBV19
CDR3 length: 12
clone size: -
D gene: -
J gene: TRBJ2-7
CDR3 DNA: TGTGCCAGCCGAGGGGTGGGGATCGAGCAGTACTTC
CDR3 protein: CASRGVGIEQYF

V gene: TRBV7-7
CDR3 length: 15
clone size: -
D gene: TRBD2
J gene: TRBJ2-1
CDR3 DNA: TGTGCTAGCAGCTTAGCGTCCAGCGGGGGCAATGAGCAGTTCTTC
CDR3 protein: CASSLASSGGNEQFF

V gene: TRBV28
CDR3 length: 16
clone size: once
D gene: TRBD1
J gene: TRBJ1-6
CDR3 DNA: TGTGCCAGCAGTTCGCCGGGACAGGGGGCGAATTCACCCCTCCACTTT
CDR3 protein: CASSSPGQGANSPLHF

V gene: TRBV7-8
CDR3 length: 14
clone size: -
D gene: TRBD1
J gene: TRBJ1-5
CDR3 DNA: TGTGCCAGCAGCCAGGGGACAGCCAGTCAGCCCCAGCATTTT
CDR3 protein: CASSQGTASQPQHF

V gene: TRBV3-1/TRBV3-2
CDR3 length: 14
clone size: -
D gene: -
J gene: TRBJ1-5
CDR3 DNA: TGTGCCAGCAGCCCTAGGGGGGCAAGGCAGCCCCAGCATTTT
CDR3 protein: CASSPRGARQPQHF

V gene: TRBV21-1
CDR3 length: 15
clone size: -
D gene: -
J gene: TRBJ2-4
CDR3 DNA: TGTGCCAGCAGCAAAGGGGACGGAGCCAAAAACATTCAGTACTTC
CDR3 protein: CASSKGDGAKNIQYF

V gene: TRBV7-9
CDR3 length: 14
clone size: -
D gene: -
J gene: TRBJ1-1
CDR3 DNA: TGTGCCAGCAGCTTAGAAAGTGGGAACACTGAAGCTTTCTTT
CDR3 protein: CASSLESGNTEAFF

V gene: TRBV11-3
CDR3 length: 15
clone size: -
D gene: -
J gene: TRBJ1-2
CDR3 DNA: TGTGCCAGCAGCCCCCGTGGGCAGTTTAACTATGGCTACACCTTC
CDR3 protein: CASSPRGQFNYGYTF

V gene: TRBV6-4
CDR3 length: 16
clone size: -
D gene: TRBD2
J gene: TRBJ2-3
CDR3 DNA: TGTGCCAGCGCCAAGACTAGCGGCCCCCCAACCAATACGCAGTATTTT
CDR3 protein: CASAKTSGPPTNTQYF

V gene: TRBV7-2
CDR3 length: 16
clone size: -
D gene: TRBD1
J gene: TRBJ2-7
CDR3 DNA: TGTGCCAGCAGCTTAGTGGGACAGGAACCCTCCTACGAGCAGTACTTC
CDR3 protein: CASSLVGQEPSYEQYF

V gene: TRBV29-1
CDR3 length: 11
clone size: -
D gene: -
J gene: TRBJ1-1
CDR3 DNA: TGCAGCGTTGAACGAAACACTGAAGCTTTCTTT
CDR3 protein: CSVERNTEAFF

V gene: TRBV19
CDR3 length: 14
clone size: -
D gene: TRBD2
J gene: TRBJ2-7
CDR3 DNA: TGTGCCAGTAGTATCGCGGGAGGGCCCTACGAGCAGTACTTC
CDR3 protein: CASSIAGGPYEQYF

V gene: TRBV10-3
CDR3 length: 12
clone size: once
D gene: -
J gene: TRBJ2-1
CDR3 DNA: TGTGCCATCAGTGAGTCTCAAGGCGAGCAGTTCTTC
CDR3 protein: CAISESQGEQFF

V gene: TRBV6-2/TRBV6-3
CDR3 length: 15
clone size: -
D gene: TRBD2
J gene: TRBJ2-7
CDR3 DNA: TGTGCCAGCAGTTACTTAGCGGGAGGGCTGTACGAGCAGTACTTC
CDR3 protein: CASSYLAGGLYEQYF

V gene: TRBV5-4
CDR3 length: 14
clone size: -
D gene: TRBD2
J gene: TRBJ2-1
CDR3 DNA: TGTGCCAGCAGCTTGGGGGGACTATACAATGAGCAGTTCTTC
CDR3 protein: CASSLGGLYNEQFF

V gene: TRBV7-2
CDR3 length: 16
clone size: once
D gene: -
J gene: TRBJ1-1
CDR3 DNA: TGTGCCAGCACCCCCGGGTACGGGGGGGCGCCCACTGAAGCTTTCTTT
CDR3 protein: CASTPGYGGAPTEAFF

V gene: TRBV28
CDR3 length: 15
clone size: -
D gene: -
J gene: TRBJ2-7
CDR3 DNA: TGTGCCAGCAGTTTAATTGTGGTTGGCGGCTACGAGCAGTACTTC
CDR3 protein: CASSLIVVGGYEQYF

V gene: TRBV27
CDR3 length: 15
clone size: -
D gene: -
J gene: TRBJ2-7
CDR3 DNA: TGTGCCAGCAGTCCCGACCGGCTAGCGCGCTACGAGCAGTACTTC
CDR3 protein: CASSPDRLARYEQYF

V gene: TRBV9
CDR3 length: 15
clone size: few
D gene: -
J gene: TRBJ1-5
CDR3 DNA: TGTGCCAGCAGCCCCGACGCATATAGCAATCAGCCCCAGCATTTT
CDR3 protein: CASSPDAYSNQPQHF

V gene: TRBV6-5
CDR3 length: 14
clone size: -
D gene: -
J gene: TRBJ2-3
CDR3 DNA: TGTGCCAGCACCCAGGCAGCTGGCACAGATACGCAGTATTTT
CDR3 protein: CASTQAAGTDTQYF

V gene: TRBV15
CDR3 length: 15
clone size: -
D gene: TRBD1
J gene: TRBJ1-4
CDR3 DNA: TGTGCCACCAGCATGGACAGGGTAACTAATGAAAAACTGTTTTTT
CDR3 protein: CATSMDRVTNEKLFF

V gene: TRBV5-6
CDR3 length: 14
clone size: -
D gene: -
J gene: TRBJ2-7
CDR3 DNA: TGTGCCAGCAACGAAGACTTCCCCCGGGGCGAGCAGTACTTC
CDR3 protein: CASNEDFPRGEQYF

V gene: TRBV19
CDR3 length: 16
clone size: -
D gene: -
J gene: TRBJ1-5
CDR3 DNA: TGTGCCAGTAGTATCCGGGGAGCAAACCCGGATCAGCCCCAGCATTTT
CDR3 protein: CASSIRGANPDQPQHF

V gene: TRBV7-7
CDR3 length: 15
clone size: -
D gene: -
J gene: TRBJ1-2
CDR3 DNA: TGTGCTAGCAGCCCGATCGGGAGGGCGGGGTATGGCTACACCTTC
CDR3 protein: CASSPIGRAGYGYTF

V gene: TRBV29-1
CDR3 length: 17
clone size: -
D gene: TRBD2
J gene: TRBJ2-1
CDR3 DNA: TGCAGCGTGCCCCCAGCCTGGACTAGCGGGAGGGGCAATGAGCAGTTCTTC
CDR3 protein: CSVPPAWTSGRGNEQFF

V gene: TRBV6-6
CDR3 length: 14
clone size: -
D gene: -
J gene: TRBJ1-5
CDR3 DNA: TGTGCCAGCAGTTACGCGGGTAGCAATCAGCCCCAGCATTTT
CDR3 protein: CASSYAGSNQPQHF

V gene: TRBV28
CDR3 length: 15
clone size: -
D gene: TRBD1
J gene: TRBJ1-3
CDR3 DNA: TGTGCCAGCAGACCGGGACAGGGGGCTGGAAACACCATATATTTT
CDR3 protein: CASRPGQGAGNTIYF

V gene: TRBV2
CDR3 length: 13
clone size: -
D gene: -
J gene: TRBJ2-7
CDR3 DNA: TGTGCCAGCAGTGTAAGGGGGTCCTACGAGCAGTACTTC
CDR3 protein: CASSVRGSYEQYF

V gene: TRBV5-1
CDR3 length: 13
clone size: once
D gene: -
J gene: TRBJ2-5
CDR3 DNA: TGCGCCAGCAGCCCAGACTCGTCGGAGACCCAGTACTTC
CDR3 protein: CASSPDSSETQYF

V gene: TRBV24-1
CDR3 length: 15
clone size: -
D gene: -
J gene: TRBJ2-1
CDR3 DNA: TGTGCCACCAGTGATCCGGGGACCCACTACAATGAGCAGTTCTTC
CDR3 protein: CATSDPGTHYNEQFF

V gene: TRBV6-6
CDR3 length: 15
clone size: -
D gene: TRBD2
J gene: TRBJ2-1
CDR3 DNA: TGTGCCAGCAGTTACTCGCCTGGACTAGCCAATGAGCAGTTCTTC
CDR3 protein: CASSYSPGLANEQFF

V gene: TRBV5-1
CDR3 length: 14
clone size: -
D gene: TRBD1
J gene: TRBJ2-3
CDR3 DNA: TGCGCCAGCAGCCCGGGACAGGGCACAGATACGCAGTATTTT
CDR3 protein: CASSPGQGTDTQYF

V gene: TRBV28
CDR3 length: 14
clone size: -
D gene: TRBD1
J gene: TRBJ1-5
CDR3 DNA: TGTGCCAGCAGACCTGACAGGGTTGGACAGCCCCAGCATTTT
CDR3 protein: CASRPDRVGQPQHF

V gene: TRBV14
CDR3 length: 15
clone size: -
D gene: -
J gene: TRBJ1-1
CDR3 DNA: TGTGCCAGCAGCCAAGATATCGTAGGGGAAACTGAAGCTTTCTTT
CDR3 protein: CASSQDIVGETEAFF

V gene: TRBV7-2
CDR3 length: 16
clone size: -
D gene: -
J gene: TRBJ2-1
CDR3 DNA: TGTGCCAGCAGCTTGGAGGAGCGGAGCTCCTACAATGAGCAGTTCTTC
CDR3 protein: CASSLEERSSYNEQFF

V gene: TRBV24-1
CDR3 length: 16
clone size: -
D gene: TRBD2
J gene: TRBJ2-1
CDR3 DNA: TGTGCCACCAGTGATTTATCTAGCGGGGGCTACAATGAGCAGTTCTTC
CDR3 protein: CATSDLSSGGYNEQFF

V gene: TRBV7-2
CDR3 length: 15
clone size: -
D gene: -
J gene: TRBJ2-1
CDR3 DNA: TGTGCCAGCAGCTTAGAACTAGTCGTTAACAATGAGCAGTTCTTC
CDR3 protein: CASSLELVVNNEQFF

V gene: TRBV7-2
CDR3 length: 15
clone size: -
D gene: -
J gene: TRBJ1-3
CDR3 DNA: TGTGCCAGCAGCTTACTCAGCCCCACCCCGAACACCATATATTTT
CDR3 protein: CASSLLSPTPNTIYF

V gene: TRBV10-3
CDR3 length: 14
clone size: -
D gene: TRBD2
J gene: TRBJ2-7
CDR3 DNA: TGTGCCATCAGTGGTCGGCGGGAGCTGCATGAGCAGTACTTC
CDR3 protein: CAISGRRELHEQYF

V gene: TRBV15
CDR3 length: 14
clone size: -
D gene: -
J gene: TRBJ1-6
CDR3 DNA: TGTGCCACCAGCAGAGATCGGCAGGTTTCACCCCTCCACTTT
CDR3 protein: CATSRDRQVSPLHF

V gene: TRBV6-2/TRBV6-3
CDR3 length: 18
clone size: -
D gene: -
J gene: TRBJ1-1
CDR3 DNA: TGTGCCAGCAGTTACCCCCGTATCGCATGGGGAGGAGACACTGAAGCTTTCTTT
CDR3 protein: CASSYPRIAWGGDTEAFF

V gene: TRBV27
CDR3 length: 12
clone size: -
D gene: -
J gene: TRBJ1-1
CDR3 DNA: TGTGCCAGCAGCGCCCGAAACACTGAAGCTTTCTTT
CDR3 protein: CASSARNTEAFF

V gene: TRBV6-5
CDR3 length: 13
clone size: -
D gene: TRBD1
J gene: TRBJ2-7
CDR3 DNA: TGTGCCAGCTGGGGACAGGGTTCCTACGAGCAGTACTTC
CDR3 protein: CASWGQGSYEQYF

V gene: TRBV28
CDR3 length: 16
clone size: -
D gene: TRBD2
J gene: TRBJ2-7
CDR3 DNA: TGTGCCAGCAGTTCCCCTACTAGCGGGAGCACCTACGAGCAGTACTTC
CDR3 protein: CASSSPTSGSTYEQYF

V gene: TRBV6-4
CDR3 length: 16
clone size: -
D gene: TRBD2
J gene: TRBJ2-3
CDR3 DNA: TGTGCCAGCAGCCCCCTCTATGAGCGGGAGGCAGATACGCAGTATTTT
CDR3 protein: CASSPLYEREADTQYF

V gene: TRBV27
CDR3 length: 15
clone size: -
D gene: TRBD2
J gene: TRBJ2-1
CDR3 DNA: TGTGCCAGCAGTTTAGCGGGACTACCCCTGGCTGAGCAGTTCTTC
CDR3 protein: CASSLAGLPLAEQFF